Only a few counts were recorded for the clone carrying this T cell receptor beta chain. Produced via immunoSEQ multiplex PCR; TCRdb's table is partial and in-frame only. The sample consists of about 6,300 clones, approximately 71% of them appearing once. The data belong to a study of tissue T cells after allogeneic stem cell transplantation. The V gene's germline CDR1 is MNHEY and CDR2 SVGAGI. The CDR3 spans 15 residues. Trimming cost V 8 bases and J 0 bases, with 16 bases left between them. The source material was tissue from the stomach, sampled at autopsy. This sequence originates from a woman aged 18-49 years with breast cancer. The J gene is TRBJ1-2, the V gene TRBV6-5, with D possibly TRBD1 on 6 matching bases. DNA of the CDR3: TGTGCCAGCGCCTTTGGGGGGCCCACTAACTATGGCTACACCTTC. Translated: CASAFGGPTNYGYTF.